This TCR beta chain stems from a study of cytomegalovirus exposure and HLA in healthy donors. The PCR used 60 Vbeta and 13 Jbeta primers. The method was immunoSEQ multiplex PCR; TCRdb's version includes in-frame clones alone and lacks a portion of them. The table lists about 190,000 clones, almost 75% of them singletons. Study results and limitations: Some V segments, TRBV6-2 and TRBV6-3 among them, were indistinguishable and were therefore excluded. In an earlier analysis, about 87% or about 30%: the productive usage of most TCR beta V segments. There were several of the most significant clusters that appeared linked to common viral pathogens in a later analysis.

This CDR3 contains 12 residues. V shed 4 bases and J shed 10 bases, with 13 bases lying between them. Germline CDR1 MNHEY, CDR2 SMNVEV (reference sequence). As concerns this clone: What it binds is not known.

These donors counted as nominally healthy when sampled, but unrecorded immune exposures were likely. The sample consisted of PBMCs. The origin of this receptor is a woman under 40 in good health and CMV-seropositive. The chain employs TRBV27 and TRBJ1-1; a possible D gene is TRBD1 (6 bases). The CDR3 DNA reads TGTGCCAGCAGTTCTCAGGGACATTCAGCTTTCTTT. It yields the protein CASSSQGHSAFF.